These T cell receptor beta chains were read from a single sample in a study of immune evolution from preneoplasia to lung adenocarcinoma. Data came from immunoSEQ multiplex PCR; TCRdb stores just in-frame clones and leaves some out. The sample consists of about 7,900 clones, roughly 73% of them appearing once. What was sequenced was FFPE adjacent normal lung tissue. These receptors were obtained from a person aged 70 to 85 with lung adenocarcinoma. Both conserved end residues are part of each CDR3. Clone sizes are given selectively: once, few, many, or a class where the clone is expanded.

NA	TRBV6-1	CASVFGSGNQPQHF
NA	TRBV27	CASSFQNNEQFF
NA	TRBV5-1	CASSLGKDYSPLHF
NA	TRBV5-1	CASSLELGEGSYGYTF
NA	TRBV9	CASSGGAGTSVFGEQFF
NA	TRBV30	CAWSVMHNEKLFF
NA	TRBV4-1	CASSQDLQGAQNTEAFF
NA	TRBV19	CASNGVQLQNTGELFF
NA	TRBV6-5	CASSALAEQYF
NA	TRBV28	CASSFRRLAGVSNEQFF
NA	TRBV28	CASRRASGTTVEFF
NA	TRBV5-1	CASSLSTRGEQYF
NA	TRBV10-2	CASSLGQGGYGYTF
NA	TRBV28	CASSLGGIGGNTEAFF
NA	TRBV6-5	CASGGTVGELFF
few	TRBV10-3	CAIRLDRDTEAFF
NA	TRBV5-1	CASSLAGNDREAFF
NA	TRBV10-3	CAISEKQNNQPQHF
NA	TRBV6-5	CASSQLRSGANVLTF
NA	TRBV6-1	CASSGEEWRETQYF
NA	TRBV7-3	CASSSSWNYNEQFF
NA	TRBV5-1	CASSFSGGAPNEQFF
NA	TRBV4-1	CASSPAGVGAVGGYTF
medium-sized	TRBV15	CATSSDRENDEAFF
NA	TRBV9	CASSVGGGRANEQFF
NA	TRBV5-4	CASSSQGNYEQYF
NA	TRBV6-1	CASREGWGGAEAFF
few	TRBV6-5	CASSPEYRAPQQYF
NA	TRBV5-4	CASSWGTFTDTQYF
NA	TRBV27	CASSSLTSGRRETQYF
NA	TRBV30	CAWSFRTVATSGNTIYF
NA	TRBV6-5	CASRRTGIGEQYF
NA	TRBV27	CASSSTGGGETQYF
NA	TRBV6-1	CASRQTGANYGYTF
NA	TRBV25-1	CASRDRVATEAFF
NA	TRBV6-5	CASSDRWSTDTQYF
once	TRBV7-9	CASSPWRGSPSGNTIYF
NA	TRBV2	CASSSNEQYF
NA	TRBV30	CAWKGASNQPQHF
NA	TRBV2	CASSGGMFQPQHF
NA	TRBV18	CASSKKPGLADTDTQYF
few	TRBV29-1	CSATAGVLDTQYF
few	TRBV6-5	CASSYRDRDEKLFF
NA	TRBV25-1	CASSGFGTGETNEKLFF
NA	TRBV9	CASSVGVDPITGELFF
NA	TRBV30	CAWNREGGTEAFF
NA	TRBV28	CASSLRTSGSYEQYF
few	TRBV18	CASSPPGGEELFF
few	TRBV5-4	CASSLRVAVAGDTQYF
NA	TRBV18	CASSPPSADTQYF
NA	TRBV7-3	CASSPSGLDNEQFF